This TCR beta chain was recovered during a study of cytomegalovirus exposure and HLA in healthy donors. This PCR relied on a set of 60 Vbeta primers and 13 Jbeta primers. The authors' processing: Later, an analysis found about 77 million unique TCR beta chains, and approximately 10 million of these were shared. Profiled with immunoSEQ multiplex PCR; TCRdb holds only in-frame clones, not every one. V, J and clone size are taken as reported in that table, and D and trimming were inferred from the DNA itself. Of some 180,000 clones in the sample, around a tenth were seen once. CDR1 is SGHNT and CDR2 is YYREEE in the germline V gene (reference sequence). Both ends counted, the CDR3 spans 12 residues. This clone was detected once. As yet, its antigen is unknown. Lacking the conserved final phenylalanine or tryptophan, this CDR3 likely reflects a read error. It is unclear where the CDR3 begins or ends on the DNA, so no DNA is shown, and the CDR3 is as TCRdb lists it.

General study results and limits: Most of the CMV-associated TCR beta chains (in a later analysis) appeared to be HLA-restricted.

This TCR derives from a woman aged 25 to 39 in good health and CMV-seropositive. V and J are TRBV5-4 and TRBJ1-5; the table's D call TRBD1 went unverified against the DNA. Sequenced: PBMCs. The CDR3: CASSLGDSPKHL.